The entry that follows covers one T cell receptor beta chain sequence. What it recognizes is unknown. This record comes from a study of shared clonotypes between healthy human individuals. Study observations and caveats: Non-shared clonotypes had lower generation probabilities than clonotypes shared by all four sorted-subset donors. Naive CD4 clonotype sharing across a handful of donors was approximately 5%.

TCRdb's table, derived via immunoSEQ multiplex PCR, lists solely in-frame clones and lacks some. The sample has over 1.4 million clones, roughly 96% seen once. V shed 5 bases and J shed 0 bases, with 12 bases lying between them. The CDR3 has 15 amino acids. Germline V lookup: CDR1 KGHSH, CDR2 LQKENI. This sequence was found in a man under 40 in good health. The specimen sequenced was naive CD4+ T cells sorted from blood. Regarding subset: CD45RA+ positively selected. V is TRBV18 and J is TRBJ2-3, with D possibly matching TRBD1 (6 bases). The CDR3 nucleotides read TGTGCCAGCTCATTTGCCAGGGGTAGCACAGATACGCAGTATTTT. Translated: CASSFARGSTDTQYF.